The sequence of this T cell receptor beta chain was determined in a study of Ad26.COV2.S vaccination and SARS-CoV-2 variants. Study-level background: This donor came from the COV1001 trial of Ad26.COV2.S. Whole-study findings and limits: Non-spike TCR breadth was similar in vaccine and placebo recipients. Breadth, reportedly substantial, characterized the spike-specific CD8+ and CD4+ T cell responses after vaccination. Vaccinated individuals (as opposed to placebo recipients) had higher spike-specific TCR breadth.

The CDR3 consists of 15 residues. In germline, CDR1 is SGHRS, CDR2 YFSETQ. J was trimmed by 0 bases and V by 8 bases; bases with no gene match: 10. Regarding treatment: some 19 received Ad26.COV2.S at low or high dose, single or two shots; roughly five received placebo; per-sample allocation not given. The samples date from day 63 after the first vaccine or placebo injection. The repertoire was sequenced with immunoSEQ multiplex PCR; TCRdb's copy has only in-frame clones and lacks some. Here the sample spans around 450,000 clones, around 90% being singletons. On this clone itself: Its antigen is undetermined.

The source is a person aged 18-60 years who received the Ad26.COV2.S COVID-19 vaccine or a placebo. The sample consisted of peripheral blood, taken in a trial of Ad26.COV2.S vaccine versus placebo. The chain recombines TRBV5-1 with TRBJ2-7; 8 nucleotides align to TRBD1. The DNA for the CDR3 is TGCGCCAGTAGGGACCGGGACAGGAACTCCTACGAGCAGTACTTC. Translating it yields CASRDRDRNSYEQYF. Based on the CDR3 plus reference TRBV5-1 and TRBJ2-7, the full variable domain is KAGVTQTPRYLIKTRGQQVTLSCSPISGHRSVSWYQQTPGQGLQFLFEYFSETQRNKGNFPGRFSGRQFSNSRSEMNVSTLELGDSALYLCASRDRDRNSYEQYFGPGTRLTVT.